This TCR beta chain appears in the sequencing data of a study of neoadjuvant anti-PD-1 for oral cavity cancer. As for the study in general: Patients without progression got a fourth dose around day 43.

PBMC libraries mostly used around 460 ng of input genomic DNA, with six replicates per sample. Some clones are missing from TCRdb's copy, which holds only in-frame ones; the method was immunoSEQ multiplex PCR. This sample yields approximately 13,000 clones, of which 55% to 80% are seen a single time; roughly 2.3% belongs to the top ten. The patients had HPV-negative, locally advanced oral cavity squamous cell carcinoma. Trimming took 7 bases from V and 6 from J; bases not matched to a gene: 11. This CDR3 comprises 14 residues. The germline V gene has CDR1 GTSNPN and CDR2 SVGIG (reference sequence). The chain joins TRBV30 to TRBJ2-3, with 9 bases aligning to TRBD2. The TCR sequence derives from a person between 40 and 80 years old with oral cavity squamous cell carcinoma. This material consisted of PBMCs, taken before nivolumab (anti-PD-1) treatment. CDR3 amino acids: CALTAGGSVDTQYF. The CDR3 region has the DNA TGTGCCTTAACGGCGGGAGGGTCGGTGGATACGCAGTATTTT.